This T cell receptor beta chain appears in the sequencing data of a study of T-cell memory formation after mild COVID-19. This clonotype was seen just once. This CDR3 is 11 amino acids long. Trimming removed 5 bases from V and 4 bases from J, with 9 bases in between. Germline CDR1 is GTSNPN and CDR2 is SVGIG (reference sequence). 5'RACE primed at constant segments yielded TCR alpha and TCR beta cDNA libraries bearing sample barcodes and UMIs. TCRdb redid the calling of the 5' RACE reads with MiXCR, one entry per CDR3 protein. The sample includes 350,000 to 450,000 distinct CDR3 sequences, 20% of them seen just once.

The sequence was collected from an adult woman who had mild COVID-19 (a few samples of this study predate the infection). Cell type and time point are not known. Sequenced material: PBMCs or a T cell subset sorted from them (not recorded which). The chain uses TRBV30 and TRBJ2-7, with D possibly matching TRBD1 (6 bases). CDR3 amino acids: CAWAQGYEQYF. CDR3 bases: TGTGCCTGGGCCCAGGGGTACGAGCAGTACTTC. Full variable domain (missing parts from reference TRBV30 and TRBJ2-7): SQTIHQWPATLVQPVGSPLSLECTVEGTSNPNLYWYRQAAGRGLQLLFYSVGIGQISSEVPQNLSASRPQDRQFILSSKKLLLSDSGFYLCAWAQGYEQYFGPGTRLTVT.